This TCR beta chain was sequenced during a study of T cell clones after liver transplantation. Study overall: Subjects received no induction therapy and standard immunosuppression until randomization at 12-24 months post-transplant. Patients counted as tolerant after at least one year off all immunosuppression, enzymes not exceeding twice normal.

Per the germline V gene, CDR1 is SGHTA and CDR2 is FQGNSA. The CDR3 has 15 amino acids. V was shortened by 1 base and J by 2 bases, with 12 bases between the two germline ends. The repertoire was sequenced with immunoSEQ multiplex PCR; TCRdb's copy has only in-frame clones and lacks some. The profile shows tens of thousands of clones, about 91% of them singletons. The sequencing used CD4+ T cells from blood, collected less than 27 months after liver transplant. The receptor was derived from a human patient who received a liver transplant. A subset of T cells may come from the graft donor. V usage is TRBV7-2 and J usage is TRBJ2-7; a weak D match, TRBD1 (6 bases). In DNA, the CDR3 is TGTGCCAGCAGCTTAGAAGGCAGGGGAGCCTACGAGCAGTACTTC. It yields the protein CASSLEGRGAYEQYF.